The clone carrying this TCR beta chain has at least ten counts. The antigen is unknown. The study enrolled ophthalmopathy donors with moderate-to-severe activity, CAS ≥3, NOSPECS ≥4 and duration under 3 months. This sample was included in a study of Graves' ophthalmopathy and Graves' hyperthyroidism. General study points: For predicting ophthalmopathy progression, the model had roughly 70% sensitivity and 72.22% specificity.

The length of the CDR3 is 14 residues. Germline CDR1 SGHVS, CDR2 FQNEAQ. Deletions cut 1 base from V and 1 base from J, with 8 bases between. The authors amplified TCR beta CDR3 regions from RNA transcripts. The workflow started with a first-round RT-PCR run with HTBI primers and then moved on to a second-round multiplex PCR. TCRdb re-derived calls from the multiplex PCR reads in MiXCR, one entry per CDR3 protein. The table includes 500,000 to 800,000 distinct CDR3 sequences, about two fifths detected once. The gene calls are TRBV7-8 and TRBJ2-7, with D uncertain. The specimen was peripheral blood. The source is an adult man with Graves' ophthalmopathy. The CDR3 DNA reads TGTGCCAGCAGCTTAGGGGTCACTTCCTACGAGCAGTACTTC. Its protein is CASSLGVTSYEQYF.